The source of this TCR beta chain is a study of cytomegalovirus exposure and HLA in healthy donors. The PCR had 60 Vbeta and 13 Jbeta primers. Authors' methods: About 11 million of the about 80 million unique TCR beta chains counted in a later analysis were shared. Only in-frame clones appear in the TCRdb table, and some are missing; sequencing was by immunoSEQ multiplex PCR. The V and J calls and clone size are taken from that table; D and trimming were inferred from the DNA. The sample has 60,000 to 85,000 clones, 75% to 85% seen once; the top ten hold under 20%. As concerns this clone: The target antigen is unknown.

The trim removed 3 bases at V and 5 bases at J, leaving 9 bases unmatched. The CDR3 is made up of 15 amino acids. Germline V lookup: CDR1 GTSNPN, CDR2 SVGIG (reference sequence). General observations from the study: Based on reports, TCR beta sequences accurately predicted HLA-A and HLA-B alleles for most subjects.

The J gene is TRBJ2-7, the V gene TRBV30; 11 bases are shared with TRBD2. The sequence was obtained from a man between 65 and 85 years old in good health and CMV-seropositive. The material sequenced was PBMCs. The CDR3 is CAWRHWALAGDEQYF. CDR3 coding DNA: TGTGCCTGGAGGCATTGGGCACTAGCGGGAGACGAGCAGTACTTC.